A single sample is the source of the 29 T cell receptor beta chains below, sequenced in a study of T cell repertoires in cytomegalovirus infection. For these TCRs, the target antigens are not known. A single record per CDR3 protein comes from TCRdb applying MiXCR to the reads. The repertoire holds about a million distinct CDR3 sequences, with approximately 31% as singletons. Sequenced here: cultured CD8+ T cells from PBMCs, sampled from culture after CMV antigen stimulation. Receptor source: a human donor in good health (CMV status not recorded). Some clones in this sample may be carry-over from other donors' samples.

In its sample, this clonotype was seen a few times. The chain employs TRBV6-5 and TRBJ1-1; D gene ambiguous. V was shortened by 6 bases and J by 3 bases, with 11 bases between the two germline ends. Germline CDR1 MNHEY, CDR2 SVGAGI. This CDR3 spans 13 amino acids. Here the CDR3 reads CASRFREHTEAFF. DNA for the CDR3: TGTGCCAGCAGGTTCCGGGAGCACACTGAAGCTTTCTTT.

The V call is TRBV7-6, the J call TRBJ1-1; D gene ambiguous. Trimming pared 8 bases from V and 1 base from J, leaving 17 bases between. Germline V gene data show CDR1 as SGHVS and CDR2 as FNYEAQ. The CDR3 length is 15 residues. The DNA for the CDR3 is TGTGCCAGCCGTAACCTGGGGATCCGGAACACTGAAGCTTTCTTT. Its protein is CASRNLGIRNTEAFF.

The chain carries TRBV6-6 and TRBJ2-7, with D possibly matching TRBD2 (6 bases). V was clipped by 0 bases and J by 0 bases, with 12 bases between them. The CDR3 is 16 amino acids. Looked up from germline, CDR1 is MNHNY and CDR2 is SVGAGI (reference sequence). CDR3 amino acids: CASSYSDKTSSYEQYV. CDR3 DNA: TGTGCCAGCAGTTACTCTGACAAGACTAGCTCCTACGAGCAGTACGTC.

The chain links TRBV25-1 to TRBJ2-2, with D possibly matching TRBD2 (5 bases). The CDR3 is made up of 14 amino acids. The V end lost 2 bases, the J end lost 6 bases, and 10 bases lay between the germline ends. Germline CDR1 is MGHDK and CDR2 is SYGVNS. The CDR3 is CASSEGYSAGELFF. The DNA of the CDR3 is TGTGCCAGCAGTGAAGGGTATAGCGCCGGGGAGCTGTTTTTT.

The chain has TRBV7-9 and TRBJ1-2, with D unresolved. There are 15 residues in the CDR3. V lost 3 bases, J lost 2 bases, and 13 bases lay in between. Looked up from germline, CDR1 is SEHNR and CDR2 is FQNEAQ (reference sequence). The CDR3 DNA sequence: TGTGCCAGCAGCTTCCCGGGTGAGGGAAACTATGGCTACACCTTC. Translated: CASSFPGEGNYGYTF.

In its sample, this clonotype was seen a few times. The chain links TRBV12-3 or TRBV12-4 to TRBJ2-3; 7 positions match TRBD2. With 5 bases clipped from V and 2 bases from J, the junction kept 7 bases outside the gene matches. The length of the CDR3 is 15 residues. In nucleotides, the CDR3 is TGTGCCAGCAGTACACTAGCGACTGACACAGATACGCAGTATTTT. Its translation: CASSTLATDTDTQYF.

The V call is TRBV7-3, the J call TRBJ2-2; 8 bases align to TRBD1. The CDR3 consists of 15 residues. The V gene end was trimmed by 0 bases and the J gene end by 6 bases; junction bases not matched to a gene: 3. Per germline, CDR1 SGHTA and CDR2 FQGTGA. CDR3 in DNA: TGTGCCAGCAGCTTAACGGGACAGGAGTCCGGGGAGCTGTTTTTT. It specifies CASSLTGQESGELFF.

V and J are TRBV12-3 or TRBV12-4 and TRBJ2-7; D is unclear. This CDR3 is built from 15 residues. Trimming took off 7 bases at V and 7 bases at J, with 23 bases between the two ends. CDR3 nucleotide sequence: TGTGCCAGCACCTCCCTGGGGTTGTCTTCGGGTGAGCAGTACTTC. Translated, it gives CASTSLGLSSGEQYF.

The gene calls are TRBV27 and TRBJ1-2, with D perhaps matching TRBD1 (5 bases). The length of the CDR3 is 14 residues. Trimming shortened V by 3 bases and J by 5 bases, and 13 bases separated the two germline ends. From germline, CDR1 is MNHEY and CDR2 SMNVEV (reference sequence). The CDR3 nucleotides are TGTGCCAGCAGTTTGGCCCAGGAGGGGTATGGCTACACCTTC. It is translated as CASSLAQEGYGYTF.

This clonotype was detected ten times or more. DNA of the CDR3: TGTGCCAGCAGCTTAGCGCGAGGGGGTCCCTCCCCGGGATACAATGAGCAGTTCTTC. This encodes CASSLARGGPSPGYNEQFF. The rearrangement links TRBV7-9 to TRBJ2-1, with D possibly being TRBD1 (6 bases). Germline V lookup: CDR1 SEHNR, CDR2 FQNEAQ (reference sequence). Trimming removed 0 bases from V and 4 bases from J, with 22 bases in between. CDR3 length: 19 residues.

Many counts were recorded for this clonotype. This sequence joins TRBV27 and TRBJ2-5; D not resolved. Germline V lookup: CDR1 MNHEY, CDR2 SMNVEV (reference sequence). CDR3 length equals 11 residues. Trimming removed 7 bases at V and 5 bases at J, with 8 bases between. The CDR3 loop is CASKRGETQYF. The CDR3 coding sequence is TGTGCCAGCAAAAGAGGCGAGACCCAGTACTTC.

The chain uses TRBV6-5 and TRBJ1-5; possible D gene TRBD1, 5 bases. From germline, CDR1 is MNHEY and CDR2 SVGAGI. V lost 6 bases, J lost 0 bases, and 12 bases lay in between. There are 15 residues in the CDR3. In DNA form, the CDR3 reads TGTGCCAGCAGCCTAAACAGGATTAGCAATCAGCCCCAGCATTTT. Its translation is CASSLNRISNQPQHF.

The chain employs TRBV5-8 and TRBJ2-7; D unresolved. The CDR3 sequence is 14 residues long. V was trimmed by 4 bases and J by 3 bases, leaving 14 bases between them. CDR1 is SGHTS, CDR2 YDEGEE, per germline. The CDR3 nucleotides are TGTGCCAGCAGCGTGGAACAAAGAGACTACGAGCAGTACGTC. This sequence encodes CASSVEQRDYEQYV.

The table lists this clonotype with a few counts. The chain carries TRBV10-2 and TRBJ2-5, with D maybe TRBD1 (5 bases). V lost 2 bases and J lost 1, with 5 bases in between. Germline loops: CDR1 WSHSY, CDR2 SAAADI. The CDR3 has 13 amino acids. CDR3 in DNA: TGCGCCAGCAGTGAGGGGGCCCAAGAGACCCAGTACTTC. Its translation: CASSEGAQETQYF.

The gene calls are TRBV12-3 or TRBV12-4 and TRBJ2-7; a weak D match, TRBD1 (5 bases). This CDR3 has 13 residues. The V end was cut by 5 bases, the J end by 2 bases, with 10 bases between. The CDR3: CASSRGQTYEQYF. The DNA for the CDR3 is TGTGCCAGCAGTCGAGGACAAACCTACGAGCAGTACTTC.

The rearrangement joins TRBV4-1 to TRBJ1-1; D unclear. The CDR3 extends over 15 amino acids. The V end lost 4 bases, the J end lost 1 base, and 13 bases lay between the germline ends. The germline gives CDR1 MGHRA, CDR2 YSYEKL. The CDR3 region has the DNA TGCGCCAGCAGCCCGAGAGATTACGGGAACACTGAAGCTTTCTTT. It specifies CASSPRDYGNTEAFF.

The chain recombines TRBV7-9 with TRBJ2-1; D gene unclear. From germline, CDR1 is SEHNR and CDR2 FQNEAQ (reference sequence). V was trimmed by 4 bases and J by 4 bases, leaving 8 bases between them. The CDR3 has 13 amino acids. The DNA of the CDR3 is TGTGCCAGCAGCTCACAGATTTACAATGAGCAGTTCTTC. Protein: CASSSQIYNEQFF.

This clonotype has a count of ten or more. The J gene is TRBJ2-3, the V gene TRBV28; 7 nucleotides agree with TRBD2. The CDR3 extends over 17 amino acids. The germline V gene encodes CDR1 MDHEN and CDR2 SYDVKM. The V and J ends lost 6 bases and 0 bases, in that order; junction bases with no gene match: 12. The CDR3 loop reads CASSLAPGGWSTDTQYF. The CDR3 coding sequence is TGTGCCAGCAGCTTAGCCCCCGGGGGGTGGAGCACAGATACGCAGTATTTT.

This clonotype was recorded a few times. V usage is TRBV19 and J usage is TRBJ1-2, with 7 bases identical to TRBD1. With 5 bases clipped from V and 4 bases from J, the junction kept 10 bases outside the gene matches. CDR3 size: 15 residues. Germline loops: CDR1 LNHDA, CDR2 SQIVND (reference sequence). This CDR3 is CASSAGQADLYGYTF. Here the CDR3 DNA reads TGTGCCAGTAGTGCCGGACAGGCCGACCTCTATGGCTACACCTTC.

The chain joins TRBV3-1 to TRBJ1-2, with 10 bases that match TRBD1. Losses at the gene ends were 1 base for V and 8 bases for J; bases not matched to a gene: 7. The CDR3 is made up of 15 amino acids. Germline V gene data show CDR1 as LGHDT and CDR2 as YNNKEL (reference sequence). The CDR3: CASSQGGTGDEGYTF. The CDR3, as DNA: TGTGCCAGCAGCCAAGGGGGGACAGGGGATGAAGGCTACACCTTC. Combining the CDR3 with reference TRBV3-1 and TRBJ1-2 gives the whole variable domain DTAVSQTPKYLVTQMGNDKSIKCEQNLGHDTMYWYKQDSKKFLKIMFSYNNKELIINETVPNRFSPKSPDKAHLNLHINSLELGDSAVYFCASSQGGTGDEGYTFGSGTRLTVV.

CDR3 nucleotide sequence: TGTGCCAGCAGCTTAGCCGCAGGGGGATTTAATGAAAAACTGTTTTTT. It specifies CASSLAAGGFNEKLFF. The chain uses TRBV7-9 and TRBJ1-4; 7 nucleotides line up with TRBD1. The V segment lost 0 bases and the J segment 4 bases; nucleotides outside the gene matches: 5. The length of the CDR3 is 16 residues. The germline CDR1 and CDR2 sequences are SEHNR and FQNEAQ (reference sequence).

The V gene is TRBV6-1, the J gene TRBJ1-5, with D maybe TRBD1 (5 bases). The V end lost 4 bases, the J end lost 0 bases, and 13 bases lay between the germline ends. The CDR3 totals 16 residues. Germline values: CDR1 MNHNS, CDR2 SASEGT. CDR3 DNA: TGTGCCAGCAGTGCGACAGCCCTCTATAGCAATCAGCCCCAGCATTTT. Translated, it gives CASSATALYSNQPQHF.

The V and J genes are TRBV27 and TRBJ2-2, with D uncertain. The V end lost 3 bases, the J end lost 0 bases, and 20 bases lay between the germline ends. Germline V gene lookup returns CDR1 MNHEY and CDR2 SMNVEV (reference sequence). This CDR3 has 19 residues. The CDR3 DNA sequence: TGTGCCAGCAGTTTTTCGGTTATAATACAAACCTCGAACACCGGGGAGCTGTTTTTT. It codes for CASSFSVIIQTSNTGELFF.

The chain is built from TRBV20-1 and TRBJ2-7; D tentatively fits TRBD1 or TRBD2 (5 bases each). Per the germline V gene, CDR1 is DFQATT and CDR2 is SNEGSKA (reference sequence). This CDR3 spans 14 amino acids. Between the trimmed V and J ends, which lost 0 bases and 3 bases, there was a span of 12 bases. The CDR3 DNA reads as TGCAGTGCTAGAGATCCCGGGGCCCTCTACGAGCAGTACTTC. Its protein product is CSARDPGALYEQYF.

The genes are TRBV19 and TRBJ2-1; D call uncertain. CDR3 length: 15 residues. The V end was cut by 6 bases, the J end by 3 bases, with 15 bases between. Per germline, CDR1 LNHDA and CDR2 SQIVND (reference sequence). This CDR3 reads CASSQGIQYYNEQFF. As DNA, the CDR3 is TGTGCCAGTAGCCAAGGGATTCAGTACTACAATGAGCAGTTCTTC.

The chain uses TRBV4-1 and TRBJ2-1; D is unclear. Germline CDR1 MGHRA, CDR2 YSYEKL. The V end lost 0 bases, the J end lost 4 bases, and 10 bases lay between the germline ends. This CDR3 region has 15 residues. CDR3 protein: CASSQEKTFYNEQFF. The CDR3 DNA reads TGCGCCAGCAGCCAAGAAAAAACCTTTTACAATGAGCAGTTCTTC.

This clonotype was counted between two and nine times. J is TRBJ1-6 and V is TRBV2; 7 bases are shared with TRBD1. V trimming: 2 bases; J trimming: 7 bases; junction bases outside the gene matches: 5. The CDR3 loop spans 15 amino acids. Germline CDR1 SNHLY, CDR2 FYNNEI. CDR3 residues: CASSEKQGPNSPLHF. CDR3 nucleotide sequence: TGTGCCAGCAGTGAAAAACAGGGGCCCAATTCACCCCTCCACTTT.

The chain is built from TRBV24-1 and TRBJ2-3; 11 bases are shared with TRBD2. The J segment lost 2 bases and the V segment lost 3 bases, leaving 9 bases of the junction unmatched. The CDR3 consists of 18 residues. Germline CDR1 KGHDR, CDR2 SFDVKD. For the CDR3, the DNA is TGTGCCACCAGTGATGGAGGAACTAGCGGGGGACACACAGATACGCAGTATTTT. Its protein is CATSDGGTSGGHTDTQYF.

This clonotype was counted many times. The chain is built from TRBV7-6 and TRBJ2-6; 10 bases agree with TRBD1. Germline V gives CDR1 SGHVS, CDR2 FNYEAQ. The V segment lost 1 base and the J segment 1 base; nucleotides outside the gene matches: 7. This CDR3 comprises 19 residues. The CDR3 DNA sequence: TGTGCCAGCAGCTTAGTTGTTCCGGGACAGGGGTCTGGGGCCAACGTCCTGACTTTC. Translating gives CASSLVVPGQGSGANVLTF.